This is a list of T cell receptor beta chains from one sample in a study of response to subunit inactivated influenza vaccine. MiXCR, run by TCRdb on the RT-PCR reads, gives a single entry per CDR3 protein. The data contain about 610,000 distinct CDR3 sequences, 11% to 15% of them seen just once; the ten biggest clones take up 11%. Sequenced here: PBMCs from blood, sampled roughly 12 days after vaccination. The receptors come from a man aged 50 to 60 who received an inactivated influenza vaccine. CDR3s include the opening cysteine and the closing phenylalanine or tryptophan. The D gene is left open where the match is weak. Clone size is given for some rows only: seen once, a few or many times, or a class if the clone is expanded.

J gene | V gene | D gene | clone size | CDR3 protein | CDR3 DNA
TRBJ2-7 | TRBV14 | TRBD1 | few | CASSRPGQGINEQYF | TGTGCCAGCAGCCGTCCGGGACAGGGAATCAACGAGCAGTACTTC
TRBJ1-1 | TRBV29-1 | NA | NA | CSVRTANEAFF | TGCAGCGTTAGGACAGCCAATGAAGCTTTCTTT
TRBJ2-3 | TRBV29-1 | NA | few | CSVEWGANTDTQYF | TGCAGCGTCGAGTGGGGAGCGAACACAGATACGCAGTATTTT
TRBJ2-7 | TRBV29-1 | TRBD1 | NA | CSVGTGSGEQYF | TGCAGCGTTGGGACAGGGTCGGGGGAGCAGTACTTC
TRBJ1-2 | TRBV6-5 | NA | many | CASSYRATNYGYTF | TGTGCCAGCAGTTATCGGGCCACTAACTATGGCTACACCTTC
TRBJ2-5 | TRBV29-1 | TRBD1 | NA | CSVAGGGETQYF | TGCAGCGTCGCAGGGGGCGGAGAGACCCAGTACTTC
TRBJ2-7 | TRBV6-2/TRBV6-3 | NA | NA | CASSPPGRAREQYF | TGTGCCAGCAGTCCCCCCGGCCGGGCGCGGGAGCAGTACTTC
TRBJ1-2 | TRBV30 | TRBD1 | NA | CAWSSTGGRGYTF | TGTGCCTGGAGTTCTACAGGGGGGAGAGGCTACACCTTC
TRBJ1-3 | TRBV5-1 | NA | few | CASGPNSGNTIYF | TGCGCCAGCGGTCCAAACTCTGGAAACACCATATATTTT
TRBJ2-5 | TRBV7-2 | NA | few | CASSLRSGRGSETQYF | TGTGCCAGCAGCTTAAGATCGGGCAGGGGTAGTGAGACCCAGTACTTC
TRBJ2-2 | TRBV7-4 | NA | NA | CASSFAGDPNTGELFF | TGTGCCAGCAGCTTTGCCGGGGACCCGAACACCGGGGAGCTGTTTTTT
TRBJ2-1 | TRBV7-3 | TRBD2 | NA | CASSPGLVGIRNEQFF | TGTGCCAGCAGCCCCGGACTAGTCGGTATCCGGAATGAGCAGTTCTTC
TRBJ2-7 | TRBV11-2 | TRBD1 | NA | CASSLGVAGQGSHYEQYF | TGTGCCAGCAGCTTAGGGGTTGCGGGACAGGGGTCCCACTACGAGCAGTACTTC
TRBJ1-1 | TRBV7-9 | NA | few | CASSSQYPNTEAFF | TGTGCCAGCAGCTCGCAATATCCGAACACTGAAGCTTTCTTT
TRBJ2-1 | TRBV9 | TRBD2 | NA | CASSVVGSGSINEQFF | TGTGCCAGCAGCGTAGTGGGTAGCGGGAGTATAAATGAGCAGTTCTTC
TRBJ2-3 | TRBV18 | TRBD1 | NA | CASSPRGRSADTQYF | TGTGCCAGCTCACCGAGGGGGCGTAGCGCAGATACGCAGTATTTT
TRBJ2-4 | TRBV20-1 | TRBD2 | NA | CSASPSGRGIQYF | TGCAGTGCTAGTCCTAGCGGGAGGGGCATTCAGTACTTC
TRBJ1-1 | TRBV5-1 | TRBD1 | NA | CASRLGTGKAEAFF | TGCGCCAGCCGCTTGGGGACAGGTAAAGCTGAAGCTTTCTTT
TRBJ2-1 | TRBV6-5 | NA | NA | CASSYGLSSSYNEQFF | TGTGCCAGCAGTTACGGGCTATCGAGCTCCTACAATGAGCAGTTCTTC
TRBJ2-1 | TRBV5-1 | TRBD2 | few | CASSLEGLAGGEQFF | TGCGCCAGCAGCTTGGAGGGACTAGCGGGAGGCGAGCAGTTCTTC
TRBJ1-4 | TRBV12-3/TRBV12-4 | NA | few | CASSFYGQNEKLFF | TGTGCCAGCAGTTTTTACGGACAGAATGAAAAACTGTTTTTT
TRBJ2-3 | TRBV5-6 | TRBD1 | many | CASSPLDRVESDTQYF | TGTGCCAGCAGCCCGTTGGACAGGGTGGAATCAGATACGCAGTATTTT
TRBJ2-1 | TRBV18 | TRBD2 | many | CASSPSGGEYNEQFF | TGTGCCAGCTCACCTTCGGGAGGGGAGTACAATGAGCAGTTCTTC
TRBJ2-1 | TRBV12-3/TRBV12-4 | NA | NA | CASSSPYRFMDNEQFF | TGTGCCAGCAGTTCACCATATAGGTTCATGGACAATGAGCAGTTCTTC
TRBJ1-5 | TRBV12-3/TRBV12-4 | NA | NA | CASRLGANQPQHF | TGTGCCAGCAGGCTTGGGGCAAATCAGCCCCAGCATTTT
TRBJ2-5 | TRBV2 | NA | few | CASSEVPGMKETQYF | TGTGCCAGCAGTGAAGTACCGGGAATGAAAGAGACCCAGTACTTC
TRBJ1-1 | TRBV7-9 | NA | NA | CASKLQQMMNTEAFF | TGTGCCAGCAAACTACAACAGATGATGAACACTGAAGCTTTCTTT
TRBJ2-1 | TRBV11-3 | TRBD1 | many | CASSKMTGDEQFF | TGTGCCAGCAGCAAAATGACAGGGGATGAGCAGTTCTTC
TRBJ2-1 | TRBV7-2 | TRBD1 | NA | CASSLGTGVWNEQFF | TGTGCCAGCAGCCTCGGGACAGGCGTTTGGAATGAGCAGTTCTTC
TRBJ1-5 | TRBV7-6 | NA | few | CASSTLAVSNQPQHF | TGTGCCAGCAGCACCTTGGCGGTAAGCAATCAGCCCCAGCATTTT